This T cell receptor (beta chain) was found in a study of graft-versus-host responses after intestinal transplantation. Study in general: Transplantation in recipients was multivisceral, liver-intestinal, or isolated intestinal. Study-level findings and limits: Within the allografts of patients who had graft-donor T cell macrochimerism, graft-versus-host to host-versus-graft clonal ratios were high. There was an association between peak levels of circulating GvH clones and early post-transplant HvG declines.

Comment on this clone: Its matching antigen is unknown.

This table comes from immunoSEQ multiplex PCR, and its TCRdb copy is limited to in-frame clones, with some not included. The table records tens of thousands of clones, over 85% of them present only once. Trimming left V 4 bases short and J 7 bases short, with 11 bases between. Germline V gene lookup returns CDR1 SGDLS and CDR2 YYNGEE. This CDR3 has 12 residues. The V call is TRBV9, the J call TRBJ2-5; D remains unclear. The source is a human patient who received an intestinal transplant, so some T cells may come from the graft donor. The sample in question was bone marrow, obtained 700 to 850 days after intestinal transplantation. The CDR3 loop reads CASSISPGTQYF. CDR3 in DNA: TGTGCCAGCAGCATTTCACCTGGGACCCAGTACTTC.